This T cell receptor beta chain was captured in a study of cytomegalovirus exposure and HLA in healthy donors. General study results and limits: Around 18,000 TCR beta sequences were associated with HLA alleles at 0.05 false discovery rate in a later analysis. Earlier analysis found most TCR beta V segments productive about 87% or about 30% of the time. It was likely that a cluster of highly shared sequence variants was a sequencing artifact.

Points on this clone: Its antigen is not known.

13 Jbeta primers and 60 Vbeta primers were used for the PCR. Sequencing was performed with immunoSEQ multiplex PCR; in TCRdb, only in-frame clones are kept and a portion is missing. Of about 87,000 clones in the sample, 65% to 75% were seen once. The CDR3 is 15 amino acids. Germline CDR1 and CDR2: SQVTM and ANQGSEA. Germline trimming cut 7 bases from V and 1 base from J; bases unmatched to any gene: 10. The donors were healthy bone marrow donors. Material for sequencing was PBMCs. The clonotype was recovered from a man aged 30 to 45 in good health and CMV-seropositive. The gene calls are TRBV29-1 and TRBJ2-1, with 7 bases aligning to TRBD2. The CDR3 protein is CSAPEFSGSYNEQFF. The DNA for the CDR3 is TGCAGCGCCCCTGAGTTTAGCGGGTCCTACAATGAGCAGTTCTTC.